One sample yielded the 21 T cell receptor beta chains listed below, sequenced in a study of T-cell memory formation after mild COVID-19. TCRdb re-derived calls from the 5' RACE reads in MiXCR, one entry per CDR3 protein. The table includes more than 400,000 distinct CDR3 sequences, roughly 18% detected once. Sequenced input: PBMCs or a T cell subset sorted from them (not recorded which). Source of these receptors: an adult woman who had mild COVID-19 (a few samples of this study predate the infection). Cell type and time point are not known.

This clonotype was found once. The V and J genes are TRBV5-1 and TRBJ2-2; TRBD2 agrees at 8 bases. The CDR3 runs to 16 residues. Germline trimming cut 4 bases from V and 7 bases from J; bases unmatched to any gene: 12. Germline loops: CDR1 SGHRS, CDR2 YFSETQ. The CDR3 is CASSHRTSQSIGELFF. The DNA of the CDR3 is TGCGCCAGCAGCCATCGGACTAGCCAGAGTATCGGGGAGCTGTTTTTT.

This clonotype has a count of ten or more. The V and J genes are TRBV25-1 and TRBJ1-6; D uncertain. This CDR3 is 17 amino acids long. CDR1 is MGHDK, CDR2 SYGVNS, per germline. Trimming removed 3 bases from V and 8 bases from J, with 20 bases in between. In nucleotides, the CDR3 is TGTGCCAGCAGTGATTGGAGGTTGGAGGCCTCGGATTCACCCCTCCACTTT. Translation gives CASSDWRLEASDSPLHF.

This clonotype was seen only a few times. This chain uses TRBV3-1 with TRBJ2-2; D is perhaps TRBD2 (6 bases). The V end was cut by 1 base, the J end by 8 bases, with 14 bases between. This CDR3 has 15 amino acids. Per germline, CDR1 LGHDT and CDR2 YNNKEL (reference sequence). The CDR3 bases are TGTGCCAGCAGCCAAGGAGGAGGGACGCGAGGGGAGCTGTTTTTT. Residues: CASSQGGGTRGELFF.

The rearrangement links TRBV6-2 or TRBV6-3 to TRBJ2-7, with 8 bases that match TRBD1. The CDR3 contains 16 residues. Germline-derived CDR1 and CDR2 are MNHEY and SVGEGT. V lost 0 bases and J lost 3; bases outside the gene matches: 7. This CDR3 reads CASSYSGGTGDYEQYF. In nucleotides, the CDR3 is TGTGCCAGCAGTTACTCCGGCGGGACAGGAGACTACGAGCAGTACTTC.

This clonotype has a handful of counts. The chain combines TRBV10-3 with TRBJ1-2; D uncertain. V was pared by 0 bases and J by 6 bases, with 14 bases between. CDR1 and CDR2 (germline): ENHRY, SYGVKD. CDR3 length: 15 residues. The chain's CDR3 is CAISESSGGLNGYTF. Written as DNA, the CDR3 is TGTGCCATCAGTGAGTCATCTGGAGGATTGAATGGCTACACCTTC.

This rearrangement joins TRBV24-1 to TRBJ2-2; D ambiguous. V was pared by 5 bases and J by 7 bases, with 4 bases between. The CDR3 runs 11 residues. Germline loops: CDR1 KGHDR, CDR2 SFDVKD. The CDR3: CATSVFGELFF. CDR3 coding DNA: TGTGCCACCAGTGTATTCGGGGAGCTGTTTTTT.

The chain uses TRBV12-3 or TRBV12-4 and TRBJ2-3; unclear D gene. There are 16 residues in the CDR3. Between the trimmed V and J ends, which lost 6 bases and 5 bases, there was a span of 21 bases. DNA for the CDR3: TGTGCCAGCAGCCCCGCGGACCCTCACGTGCAAGATACGCAGTATTTT. It codes for CASSPADPHVQDTQYF.

There are a few counts of this clonotype. The genes are TRBV20-1 and TRBJ1-1; 7 bases are shared with TRBD1. CDR3 length: 15 residues. Germline V gene lookup returns CDR1 DFQATT and CDR2 SNEGSKA (reference sequence). Unmatched junction bases numbered 7, after V lost 3 bases and J lost 0 bases. The CDR3 sequence: CSARTGNSLNTEAFF. CDR3 bases: TGCAGTGCTAGGACAGGGAATTCACTGAACACTGAAGCTTTCTTT.

The chain links TRBV5-1 to TRBJ2-4; TRBD1 or TRBD2 may be the D gene (5 bases each). CDR3 length: 11 amino acids. Germline V gene data show CDR1 as SGHRS and CDR2 as YFSETQ. V lost 5 bases, J lost 6 bases, and 6 bases lay in between. This chain's CDR3 is CASSGGNIQYF. The DNA for the CDR3 is TGCGCCAGCAGTGGGGGAAACATTCAGTACTTC.

The chain links TRBV7-9 to TRBJ1-1; D is ambiguous. This CDR3 has 16 amino acids. Germline V gene lookup returns CDR1 SEHNR and CDR2 FQNEAQ (reference sequence). Trimming took off 4 bases at V and 2 bases at J, with 17 bases between the two ends. In DNA, the CDR3 is TGTGCCAGCAGCTCGACTGACGGTACGCCTAACACTGAAGCTTTCTTT. This sequence encodes CASSSTDGTPNTEAFF. Using reference TRBV7-9 and TRBJ1-1 for the parts outside the CDR3, the full variable domain is DTGVSQNPRHKITKRGQNVTFRCDPISEHNRLYWYRQTLGQGPEFLTYFQNEAQLEKSRLLSDRFSAERPKGSFSTLEIQRTEQGDSAMYLCASSSTDGTPNTEAFFGQGTRLTVV.

This clonotype came up a few times. DNA of the CDR3: TGTGCCACCAGTGATTTTAGCGGGAGTACCTACAATGAGCAGTTCTTC. Its protein is CATSDFSGSTYNEQFF. The V and J genes are TRBV24-1 and TRBJ2-1, with TRBD2 matching over 9 bases. Per germline, CDR1 KGHDR and CDR2 SFDVKD. CDR3 length equals 16 residues. Losses at the gene ends were 1 base for V and 2 bases for J; bases not matched to a gene: 2.

This clonotype was seen only a few times. V gene TRBV15 combines with J gene TRBJ1-1; 8 bases are a match to TRBD1. V gave up 3 bases and J gave up 4 bases; unmatched junction bases: 10. Per the germline V gene, CDR1 is LNHNV and CDR2 is YYDKDF (reference sequence). The CDR3 consists of 16 residues. The chain's CDR3 is CATSSEDRDKLTEAFF. CDR3 bases: TGTGCCACCAGCAGTGAGGACAGGGATAAACTCACTGAAGCTTTCTTT.

This clonotype was seen a single time. This sequence joins TRBV20-1 and TRBJ2-7; the D call may be TRBD1 or TRBD2 (5 bases each). The CDR3 covers 15 residues. CDR1 is DFQATT and CDR2 is SNEGSKA in the germline V gene (reference sequence). V was cut by 2 bases and J by 0 bases, with 14 bases left in between. The CDR3 sequence: CSARIPGRDSYEQYF. Here the CDR3 DNA reads TGCAGTGCTAGAATTCCGGGACGCGACTCCTACGAGCAGTACTTC.

The table lists this clonotype with a few counts. The rearrangement uses TRBV24-1 and TRBJ2-3; D assignment may be TRBD1 or TRBD2 (5 bases each). Trimming removed 6 bases at V and 4 bases at J, with 16 bases between. Germline V lookup: CDR1 KGHDR, CDR2 SFDVKD. The CDR3 totals 15 residues. CDR3 DNA: TGTGCCACCAGTCCCCAGGGAGAGGGTGCAGATACGCAGTATTTT. As protein: CATSPQGEGADTQYF.

V usage is TRBV5-1 and J usage is TRBJ2-3; D remains ambiguous. With 6 bases removed from V and 0 bases from J, the gap between germline ends came to 11 bases. Germline CDR1 is SGHRS and CDR2 is YFSETQ. This CDR3 contains 14 residues. This CDR3 reads CASTPGLSTDTQYF. CDR3 coding DNA: TGCGCCAGCACCCCAGGATTGAGCACAGATACGCAGTATTTT.

The CDR3 nucleotides are TGTGCCAGTGATCCGGGACAGGGCTCCTATGGCTACACCTTC. This translates into CASDPGQGSYGYTF. The chain uses TRBV19 and TRBJ1-2; 9 nucleotides agree with TRBD1. Germline V gives CDR1 LNHDA, CDR2 SQIVND (reference sequence). V was clipped by 8 bases and J by 4 bases; unmatched bases: 8. The CDR3 loop spans 14 amino acids. Based on the CDR3 plus reference TRBV19 and TRBJ1-2, the full variable domain is DGGITQSPKYLFRKEGQNVTLSCEQNLNHDAMYWYRQDPGQGLRLIYYSQIVNDFQKGDIAEGYSVSREKKESFPLTVTSAQKNPTAFYLCASDPGQGSYGYTFGSGTRLTVV.

V gene TRBV7-3 combines with J gene TRBJ2-3; D is unresolved. Germline V gives CDR1 SGHTA, CDR2 FQGTGA. Trimming stripped 3 bases from V and 3 bases from J, with 7 bases between. The CDR3 is 13 residues long. CDR3 residues: CASSFVITDTQYF. CDR3 DNA sequence: TGTGCCAGCAGCTTTGTGATAACAGATACGCAGTATTTT.

This clonotype was seen more than once but under ten times. The chain has TRBV4-1 and TRBJ2-5, with a tentative D call TRBD1 (6 bases). Looked up from germline, CDR1 is MGHRA and CDR2 is YSYEKL. The V end was cut by 0 bases, the J end by 4 bases, with 15 bases between. This CDR3 has 16 residues. The CDR3 DNA is TGCGCCAGCAGCCAAGAGCCACAGGGACGATCAGAGACCCAGTACTTC. It encodes CASSQEPQGRSETQYF.

The V gene is TRBV12-3 or TRBV12-4, the J gene TRBJ1-1; D is uncertain. The CDR3 consists of 11 residues. Trimming stripped 3 bases from V and 6 bases from J, with 5 bases between. CDR3 sequence: CASSFGAEAFF. The CDR3 DNA reads TGTGCCAGCAGTTTTGGGGCTGAAGCTTTCTTT.

In this sample, this clonotype turned up a few times. Given the absence of the conserved phenylalanine or tryptophan at the CDR3 end, a read error is likely. The limits of the CDR3 on the DNA are not certain, so only TCRdb's listed CDR3 is given. V is TRBV3-1 and J is TRBJ1-3; TRBD1, as called in the table, went unchecked against the DNA. Germline V gene lookup returns CDR1 LGHDT and CDR2 YNNKEL (reference sequence). A total of 14 residues make up the CDR3, ends included. CDR3 residues: CASSQVVKSRTASD.

This clonotype has a count of ten or more. The chain uses TRBV7-3 and TRBJ2-2; D gene ambiguous. V was cut by 5 bases and J by 7 bases, with 8 bases left in between. The germline V gene encodes CDR1 SGHTA and CDR2 FQGTGA. This CDR3 is built from 12 residues. The chain's CDR3 is CASSPVGGELFF. The CDR3 region has the DNA TGTGCCAGCAGCCCGGTCGGCGGGGAGCTGTTTTTT. Using reference TRBV7-3 and TRBJ2-2 for the parts outside the CDR3, the full variable domain is GAGVSQTPSNKVTEKGKYVELRCDPISGHTALYWYRQSLGQGPEFLIYFQGTGAADDSGLPNDRFFAVRPEGSVSTLKIQRTERGDSAVYLCASSPVGGELFFGEGSRLTVL.